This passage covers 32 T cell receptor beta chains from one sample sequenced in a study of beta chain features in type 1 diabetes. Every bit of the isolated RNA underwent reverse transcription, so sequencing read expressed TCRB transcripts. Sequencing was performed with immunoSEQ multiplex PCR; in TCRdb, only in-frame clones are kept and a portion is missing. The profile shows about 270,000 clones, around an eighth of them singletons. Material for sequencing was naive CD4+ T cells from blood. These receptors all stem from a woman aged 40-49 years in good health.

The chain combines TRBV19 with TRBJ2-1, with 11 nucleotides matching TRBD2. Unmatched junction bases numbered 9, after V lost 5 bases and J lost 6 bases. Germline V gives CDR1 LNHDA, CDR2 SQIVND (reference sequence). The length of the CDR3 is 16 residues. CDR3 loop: CASSFQGLAARNEQFF. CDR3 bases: TGTGCCAGTAGTTTCCAGGGACTAGCGGCACGCAATGAGCAGTTCTTC.

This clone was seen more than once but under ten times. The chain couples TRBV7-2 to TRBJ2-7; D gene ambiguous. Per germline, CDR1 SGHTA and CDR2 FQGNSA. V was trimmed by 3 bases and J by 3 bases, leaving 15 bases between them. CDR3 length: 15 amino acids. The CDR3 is CASSFVLSFGYEQYF. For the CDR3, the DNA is TGTGCCAGCAGCTTTGTGTTAAGCTTCGGCTACGAGCAGTACTTC.

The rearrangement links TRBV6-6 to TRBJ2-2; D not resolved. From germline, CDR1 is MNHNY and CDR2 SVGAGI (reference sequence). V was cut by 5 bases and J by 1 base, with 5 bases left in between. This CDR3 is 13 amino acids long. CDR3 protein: CASSQMNTGELFF. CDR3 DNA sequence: TGTGCCAGCAGTCAGATGAACACCGGGGAGCTGTTTTTT.

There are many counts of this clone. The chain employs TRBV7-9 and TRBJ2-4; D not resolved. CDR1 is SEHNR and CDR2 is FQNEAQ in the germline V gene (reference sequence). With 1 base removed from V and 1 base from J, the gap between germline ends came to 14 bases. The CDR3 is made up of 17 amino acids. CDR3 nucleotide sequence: TGTGCCAGCAGCTTAGGCCCGTGGAGAGCGGCCAAAAACATTCAGTACTTC. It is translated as CASSLGPWRAAKNIQYF. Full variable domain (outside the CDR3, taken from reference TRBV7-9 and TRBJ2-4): DTGVSQNPRHKITKRGQNVTFRCDPISEHNRLYWYRQTLGQGPEFLTYFQNEAQLEKSRLLSDRFSAERPKGSFSTLEIQRTEQGDSAMYLCASSLGPWRAAKNIQYFGAGTRLSVL.

CDR3 residues: CASSTTPTYEQYF. CDR3 sequence (DNA): TGTGCCAGCAGCACTACTCCCACCTACGAGCAGTACTTC. V usage is TRBV9 and J usage is TRBJ2-7; no clear D gene. CDR1 SGDLS and CDR2 YYNGEE come from the germline V gene. The CDR3 consists of 13 residues. Trimming took off 4 bases at V and 2 bases at J, with 10 bases between the two ends.

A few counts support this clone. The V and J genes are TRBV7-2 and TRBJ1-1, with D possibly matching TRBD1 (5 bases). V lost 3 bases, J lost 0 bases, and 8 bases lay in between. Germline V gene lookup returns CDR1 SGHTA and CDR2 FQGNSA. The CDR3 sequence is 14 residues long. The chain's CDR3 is CASSFGGVNTEAFF. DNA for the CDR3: TGTGCCAGCAGCTTCGGGGGAGTGAACACTGAAGCTTTCTTT.

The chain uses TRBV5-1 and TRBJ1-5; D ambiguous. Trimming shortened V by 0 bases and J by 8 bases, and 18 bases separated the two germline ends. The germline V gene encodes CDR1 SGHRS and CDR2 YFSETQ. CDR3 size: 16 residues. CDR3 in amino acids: CASSLARRPGAEPQHF. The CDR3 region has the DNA TGCGCCAGCAGCTTGGCGCGGCGGCCCGGCGCGGAGCCCCAGCATTTT.

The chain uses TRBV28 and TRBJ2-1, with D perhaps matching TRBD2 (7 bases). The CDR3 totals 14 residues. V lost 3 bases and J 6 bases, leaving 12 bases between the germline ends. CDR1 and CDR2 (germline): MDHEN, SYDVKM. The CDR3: CASSFRGAGNEQFF. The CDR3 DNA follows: TGTGCCAGCAGTTTTCGGGGGGCCGGCAATGAGCAGTTCTTC.

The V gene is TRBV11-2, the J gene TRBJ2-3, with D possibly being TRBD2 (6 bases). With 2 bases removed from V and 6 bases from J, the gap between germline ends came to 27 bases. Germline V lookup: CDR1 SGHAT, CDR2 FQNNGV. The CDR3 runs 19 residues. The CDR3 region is CASSLRMEGLALNPDTQYF. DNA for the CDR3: TGTGCCAGCAGCTTAAGGATGGAGGGGCTAGCCCTCAACCCCGATACGCAGTATTTT.

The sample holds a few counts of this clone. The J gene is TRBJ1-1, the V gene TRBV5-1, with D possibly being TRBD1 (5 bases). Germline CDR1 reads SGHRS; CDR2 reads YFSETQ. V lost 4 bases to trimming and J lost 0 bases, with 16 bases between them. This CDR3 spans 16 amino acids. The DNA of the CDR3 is TGCGCCAGCAGCCCGACCTCGGACACGATGAACACTGAAGCTTTCTTT. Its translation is CASSPTSDTMNTEAFF.

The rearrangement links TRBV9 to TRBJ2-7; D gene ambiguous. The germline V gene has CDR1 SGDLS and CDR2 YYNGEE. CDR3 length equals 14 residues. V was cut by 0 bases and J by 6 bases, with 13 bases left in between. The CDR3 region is CASSVETDSGEQYF. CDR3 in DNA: TGTGCCAGCAGCGTAGAAACGGATTCGGGCGAGCAGTACTTC.

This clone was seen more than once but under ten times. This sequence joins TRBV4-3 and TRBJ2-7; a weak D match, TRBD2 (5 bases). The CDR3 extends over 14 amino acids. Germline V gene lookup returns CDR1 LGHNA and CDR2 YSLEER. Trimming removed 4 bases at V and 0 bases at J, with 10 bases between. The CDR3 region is CASSPRTDSYEQYF. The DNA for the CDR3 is TGCGCCAGCAGCCCCCGGACTGACTCCTACGAGCAGTACTTC.

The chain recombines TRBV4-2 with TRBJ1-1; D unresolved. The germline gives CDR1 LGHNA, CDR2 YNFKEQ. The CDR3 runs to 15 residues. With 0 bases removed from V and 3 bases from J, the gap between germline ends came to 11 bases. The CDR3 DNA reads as TGTGCCAGCAGCCAAGATCGAGGTACGGACACTGAAGCTTTCTTT. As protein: CASSQDRGTDTEAFF.

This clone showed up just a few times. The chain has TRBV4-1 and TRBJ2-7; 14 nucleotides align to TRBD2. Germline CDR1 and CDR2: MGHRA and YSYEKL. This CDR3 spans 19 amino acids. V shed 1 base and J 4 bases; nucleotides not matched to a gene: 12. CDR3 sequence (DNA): TGCGCCAGCAGCCAAGTGGAGACTAGCGGGGGGGAGACCACGTACGAGCAGTACTTC. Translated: CASSQVETSGGETTYEQYF.

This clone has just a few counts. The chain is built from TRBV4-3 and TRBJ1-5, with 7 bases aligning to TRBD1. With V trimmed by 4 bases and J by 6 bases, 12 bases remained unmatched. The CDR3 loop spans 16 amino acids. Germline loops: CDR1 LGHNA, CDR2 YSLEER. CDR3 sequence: CASSLNRGVGGQPQHF. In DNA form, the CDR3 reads TGCGCCAGCAGCCTCAACAGGGGCGTGGGAGGTCAGCCCCAGCATTTT.

CDR3 in amino acids: CASSESGGATNTQYF. CDR3 DNA: TGTGCCAGCAGTGAAAGCGGGGGGGCAACAAATACGCAGTATTTT. This chain uses TRBV2 with TRBJ2-3; 10 nucleotides agree with TRBD2. CDR1 and CDR2 from the germline V gene are SNHLY and FYNNEI. The trim removed 2 bases at V and 7 bases at J, leaving 6 bases unmatched. The CDR3 contains 15 residues.

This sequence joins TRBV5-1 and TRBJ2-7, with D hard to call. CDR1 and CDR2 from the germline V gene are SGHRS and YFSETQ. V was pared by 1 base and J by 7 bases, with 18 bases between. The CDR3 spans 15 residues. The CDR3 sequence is CASSLSTTLGQEQYF. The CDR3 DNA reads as TGCGCCAGCAGCTTGTCGACAACGCTTGGCCAGGAGCAGTACTTC.

The CDR3 DNA reads TGTGCCAGTAGTATAGTGGGCAGTTCAAACATTCAGTACTTC. As protein: CASSIVGSSNIQYF. The genes are TRBV19 and TRBJ2-4; D remains ambiguous. Per the germline V gene, CDR1 is LNHDA and CDR2 is SQIVND (reference sequence). The ends were cut back, 1 base at V and 6 bases at J, with 10 bases in the middle. The CDR3 has 14 residues.

CDR3 region: CASRQGGGILSYEQYF. DNA of the CDR3: TGTGCCAGCCGGCAGGGAGGGGGTATTCTTTCCTACGAGCAGTACTTC. V and J are TRBV18 and TRBJ2-7, with a possible D match to TRBD2 (7 bases). Germline-derived CDR1 and CDR2 are KGHSH and LQKENI. Between the trimmed V and J ends, which lost 8 bases and 1 base, there was a span of 21 bases. This CDR3 contains 16 residues.

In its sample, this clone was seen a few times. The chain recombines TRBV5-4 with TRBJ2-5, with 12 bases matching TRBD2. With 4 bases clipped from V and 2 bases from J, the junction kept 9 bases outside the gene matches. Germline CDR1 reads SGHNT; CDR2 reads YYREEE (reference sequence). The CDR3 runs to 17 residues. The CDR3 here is CASSRKLAGGPQETQYF. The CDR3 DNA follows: TGTGCCAGCAGCCGAAAACTAGCGGGGGGCCCTCAAGAGACCCAGTACTTC.

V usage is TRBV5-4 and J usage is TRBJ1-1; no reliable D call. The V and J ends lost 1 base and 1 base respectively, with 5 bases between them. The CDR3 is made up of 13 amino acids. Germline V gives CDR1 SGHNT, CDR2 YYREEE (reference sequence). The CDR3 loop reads CASSLLQNTEAFF. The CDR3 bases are TGTGCCAGCAGCTTGTTACAGAACACTGAAGCTTTCTTT.

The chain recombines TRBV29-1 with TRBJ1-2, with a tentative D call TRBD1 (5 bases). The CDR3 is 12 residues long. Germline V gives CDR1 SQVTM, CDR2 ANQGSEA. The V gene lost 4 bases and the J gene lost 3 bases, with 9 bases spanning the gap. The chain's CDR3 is CSVAGVDYGYTF. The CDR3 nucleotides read TGCAGCGTTGCGGGGGTGGACTATGGCTACACCTTC.

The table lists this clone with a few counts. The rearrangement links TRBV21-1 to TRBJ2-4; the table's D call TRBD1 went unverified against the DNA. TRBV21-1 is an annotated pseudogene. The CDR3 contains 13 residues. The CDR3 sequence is CASSSYRVSIQYF. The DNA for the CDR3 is TGTGCCAGCAGCTCCTACAGGGTGAGCATTCAGTACTTC.

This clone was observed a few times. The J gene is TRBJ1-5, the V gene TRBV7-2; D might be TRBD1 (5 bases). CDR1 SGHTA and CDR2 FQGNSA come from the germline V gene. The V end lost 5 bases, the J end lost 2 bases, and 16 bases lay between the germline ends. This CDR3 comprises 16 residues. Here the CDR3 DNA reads TGTGCCAGCAGCCTCACAGGACAAGCAGGCAATCAGCCCCAGCATTTT. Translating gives CASSLTGQAGNQPQHF.

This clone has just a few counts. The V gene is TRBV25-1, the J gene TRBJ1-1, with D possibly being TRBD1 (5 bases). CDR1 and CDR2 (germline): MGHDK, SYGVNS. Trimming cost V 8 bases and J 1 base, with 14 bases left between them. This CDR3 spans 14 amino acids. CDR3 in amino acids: CASSGKGWNTEAFF. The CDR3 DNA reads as TGTGCCAGCTCAGGGAAGGGGTGGAACACTGAAGCTTTCTTT.

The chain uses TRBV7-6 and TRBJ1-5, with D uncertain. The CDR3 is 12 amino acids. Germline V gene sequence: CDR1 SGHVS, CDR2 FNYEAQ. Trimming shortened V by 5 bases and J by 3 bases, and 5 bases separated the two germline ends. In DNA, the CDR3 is TGTGCCAGCAGCCCTTACAATCAGCCCCAGCATTTT. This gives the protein CASSPYNQPQHF.

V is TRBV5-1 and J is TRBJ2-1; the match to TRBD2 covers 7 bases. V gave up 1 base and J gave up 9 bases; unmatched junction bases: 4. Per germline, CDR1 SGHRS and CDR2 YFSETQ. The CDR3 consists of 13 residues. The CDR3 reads CASSLKERGEQFF. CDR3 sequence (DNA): TGCGCCAGCAGCTTGAAGGAGCGGGGTGAGCAGTTCTTC.

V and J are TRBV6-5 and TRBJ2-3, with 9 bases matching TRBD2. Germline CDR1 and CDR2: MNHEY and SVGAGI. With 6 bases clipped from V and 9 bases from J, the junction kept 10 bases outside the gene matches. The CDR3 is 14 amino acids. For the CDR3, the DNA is TGTGCCAGCAGGGCAAGCAGCGGGGGGAACACGCAGTATTTT. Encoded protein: CASRASSGGNTQYF.

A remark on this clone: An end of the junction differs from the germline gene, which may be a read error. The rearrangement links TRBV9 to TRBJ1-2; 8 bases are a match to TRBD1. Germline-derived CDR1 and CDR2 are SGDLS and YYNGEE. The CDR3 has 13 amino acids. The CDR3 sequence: CASSAPTGQGESF. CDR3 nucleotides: TGTGCCAGCAGCGCCCCAACTGGACAGGGCGAGTCGTTC.

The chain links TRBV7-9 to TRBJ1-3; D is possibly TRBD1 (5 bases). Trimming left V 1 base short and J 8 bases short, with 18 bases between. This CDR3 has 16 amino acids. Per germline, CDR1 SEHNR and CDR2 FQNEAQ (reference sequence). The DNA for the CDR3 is TGTGCCAGCAGCTTAGATGTTGGTTCGGGGGTTCACACCATATATTTT. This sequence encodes CASSLDVGSGVHTIYF.

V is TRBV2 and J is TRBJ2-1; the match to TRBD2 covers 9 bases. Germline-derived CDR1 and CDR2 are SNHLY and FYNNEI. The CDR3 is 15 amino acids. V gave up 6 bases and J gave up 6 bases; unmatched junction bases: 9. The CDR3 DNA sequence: TGTGCCAGCAGGGTGAGCGGGGGGTCCGCCAATGAGCAGTTCTTC. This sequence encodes CASRVSGGSANEQFF.

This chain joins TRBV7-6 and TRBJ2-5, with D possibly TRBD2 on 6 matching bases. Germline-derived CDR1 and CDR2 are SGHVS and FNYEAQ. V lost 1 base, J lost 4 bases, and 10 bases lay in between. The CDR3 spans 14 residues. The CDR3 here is CASSLVEGPETQYF. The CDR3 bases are TGTGCCAGCAGCTTAGTGGAGGGCCCAGAGACCCAGTACTTC.